The 23 T cell receptor beta chains below all came from one sample that was sequenced in a study of shared clonotypes between healthy human individuals. Libraries were prepared by immunoSEQ multiplex PCR; TCRdb keeps only in-frame clonotypes and omits some of them. The repertoire includes approximately 530,000 clones, approximately 95% of them detected once, and under 0.065% sits in the top ten. Sequenced sample: naive CD4+ T cells sorted from blood. As for subset: CD45RA+ positively selected. The receptor source for this set is a woman aged 25 to 39 in good health.

V usage is TRBV5-1 and J usage is TRBJ1-1, with no clear D. Germline loops: CDR1 SGHRS, CDR2 YFSETQ. Between the trimmed V and J ends, which lost 5 bases and 0 bases, there was a span of 8 bases. The CDR3 contains 13 residues. CDR3 in amino acids: CASRSLVNTEAFF. The CDR3 nucleotides are TGCGCCAGCAGGTCTCTTGTGAACACTGAAGCTTTCTTT.

V gene TRBV27 combines with J gene TRBJ2-3; 9 bases line up with TRBD2. Losses at the gene ends were 5 bases for V and 0 bases for J; bases not matched to a gene: 9. The CDR3 is made up of 17 amino acids. Germline V lookup: CDR1 MNHEY, CDR2 SMNVEV (reference sequence). CDR3 residues: CASSANGLATSTDTQYF. The CDR3 DNA sequence: TGTGCCAGCAGTGCGAATGGACTAGCGACCAGCACAGATACGCAGTATTTT.

CDR3 DNA: TGTGCCAGCAGTTTAACCCCGGGAAGCCGTAGTATAAAACACACAGATACGCAGTATTTT. Its translation is CASSLTPGSRSIKHTDTQYF. The chain has TRBV28 and TRBJ2-3; tentatively, D is TRBD2 (5 bases). This CDR3 is built from 20 residues. With 2 bases removed from V and 2 bases from J, the gap between germline ends came to 26 bases. Germline V lookup: CDR1 MDHEN, CDR2 SYDVKM.

The J gene is TRBJ1-5, the V gene TRBV30; D is ambiguous. Deletions cut 2 bases from V and 7 bases from J, with 12 bases between. CDR3 size: 13 residues. CDR1 and CDR2 from the germline V gene are GTSNPN and SVGIG (reference sequence). The CDR3 spells CAWSRAPRQPQHF. The DNA for the CDR3 is TGTGCCTGGAGTCGGGCTCCGAGACAGCCCCAGCATTTT.

In this sample, this clone turned up once. The chain combines TRBV18 with TRBJ2-7, with a possible D match to TRBD1 (6 bases). The germline V gene encodes CDR1 KGHSH and CDR2 LQKENI. There are 17 residues in the CDR3. The V end was cut by 6 bases, the J end by 3 bases, with 24 bases between. The CDR3 protein is CASSHRGPHQGYYEQYF. Written as DNA, the CDR3 is TGTGCCAGCTCCCATCGTGGGCCGCACCAGGGGTACTACGAGCAGTACTTC.

The V gene is TRBV5-1, the J gene TRBJ2-7; possible D gene TRBD1, 5 bases. This CDR3 comprises 13 residues. Looked up from germline, CDR1 is SGHRS and CDR2 is YFSETQ. The germline V and J ends were trimmed by 5 bases and 5 bases, with 14 bases remaining between them. Written as DNA, the CDR3 is TGCGCCAGCAGTTTCCAGGGTAGTCACGAGCAGTACTTC. Amino acid sequence: CASSFQGSHEQYF.

This clone was detected a few times. This chain connects TRBV27 to TRBJ1-5; D ambiguous. CDR3 length: 15 residues. Trimming stripped 3 bases from V and 0 bases from J, with 9 bases between. Germline CDR1 reads MNHEY; CDR2 reads SMNVEV (reference sequence). Written as DNA, the CDR3 is TGTGCCAGCAGTTTCGCGCGATATAGCAATCAGCCCCAGCATTTT. It translates to CASSFARYSNQPQHF.

The chain employs TRBV18 and TRBJ2-3; no firm D call. Germline CDR1 is KGHSH and CDR2 is LQKENI. The V and J ends lost 0 bases and 0 bases respectively, with 10 bases between them. The CDR3 runs 16 residues. The chain's CDR3 is CASSPPRISSTDTQYF. In nucleotides, the CDR3 is TGTGCCAGCTCACCACCGAGGATCTCTAGCACAGATACGCAGTATTTT.

The rearrangement links TRBV5-6 to TRBJ1-1; no firm D call. Germline CDR1 is SGHDT and CDR2 is YYEEEE. The CDR3 is made up of 18 amino acids. Trimming removed 4 bases at V and 6 bases at J, with 28 bases between. CDR3 nucleotide sequence: TGTGCCAGCAGCATCCGTCTCAGTCGCTTAGGTCAACCCCCTGAAGCTTTCTTT. Amino acids: CASSIRLSRLGQPPEAFF.

V usage is TRBV20-1 and J usage is TRBJ2-5; D is perhaps TRBD1 (6 bases). Judging by the DNA end, TRBJ2-7 fits better; the J call may be wrong. CDR3 length: 11 residues. CDR1 and CDR2 (germline): DFQATT, SNEGSKA (reference sequence). The CDR3 region has the DNA TGCAGTGCAGGGGGCTCCTACGAGCAGTACTTC. It encodes CSAGGSYEQYF.

The chain joins TRBV2 to TRBJ2-3; 8 nucleotides match TRBD2. This CDR3 comprises 15 residues. V shed 7 bases, J shed 1 base, and the junction held 7 bases outside the gene matches. The germline V gene encodes CDR1 SNHLY and CDR2 FYNNEI. As DNA, the CDR3 is TGTGCCAGCAAGATACTAGCGGACCGCACAGATACGCAGTATTTT. This gives the protein CASKILADRTDTQYF.

The chain combines TRBV23-1 with TRBJ2-7; TRBD1 aligns across 7 bases. TRBV23-1 is designated an ORF whose function remains uncertain. V dropped 6 bases and J dropped 0; count of bases not matched to a gene: 11. The length of the CDR3 is 16 residues. CDR3 nucleotide sequence: TGCGCCAGCAGCCTGGGAAGACAGGGATCCTCCTACGAGCAGTACTTC. Translated: CASSLGRQGSSYEQYF.

The V call is TRBV5-1, the J call TRBJ1-1; 10 nucleotides align to TRBD1. Per the germline V gene, CDR1 is SGHRS and CDR2 is YFSETQ. The CDR3 sequence is 15 residues long. With V trimmed by 5 bases and J by 7 bases, 11 bases remained unmatched. CDR3 DNA: TGCGCCAGCAGATACGGACAGGGGGAGCAAAATGAAGCTTTCTTT. It specifies CASRYGQGEQNEAFF.

The chain links TRBV5-1 to TRBJ2-1; TRBD2 matches at 11 bases. J was trimmed by 8 bases and V by 4 bases; bases with no gene match: 5. Per the germline V gene, CDR1 is SGHRS and CDR2 is YFSETQ. This CDR3 is built from 14 residues. CDR3 nucleotides: TGCGCCAGCAGCGTAGCGGGAGGGAAGGATGAGCAGTTCTTC. It specifies CASSVAGGKDEQFF. Full variable domain (rest looked up from reference TRBV5-1 and TRBJ2-1): KAGVTQTPRYLIKTRGQQVTLSCSPISGHRSVSWYQQTPGQGLQFLFEYFSETQRNKGNFPGRFSGRQFSNSRSEMNVSTLELGDSALYLCASSVAGGKDEQFFGPGTRLTVL.

The chain joins TRBV4-1 to TRBJ2-7; D may correspond to TRBD1 or TRBD2 (6 bases each). V shed 1 base and J shed 6 bases, with 16 bases lying between them. The germline CDR1 and CDR2 sequences are MGHRA and YSYEKL. The CDR3 has 15 amino acids. The DNA for the CDR3 is TGCGCCAGCAGCCAAGCGGGGGCCGGGGTCTCCGAGCAGTACTTC. Its protein is CASSQAGAGVSEQYF.

This chain uses TRBV29-1 with TRBJ2-1; 7 nucleotides line up with TRBD2. From germline, CDR1 is SQVTM and CDR2 ANQGSEA. The J segment lost 8 bases and the V segment lost 3 bases, leaving 10 bases of the junction unmatched. The CDR3 is 14 residues long. The chain's CDR3 is CSVDWGGPLDEQFF. The CDR3 DNA sequence: TGCAGCGTTGATTGGGGGGGACCCCTCGATGAGCAGTTCTTC.

V gene TRBV6-1 combines with J gene TRBJ1-2, with D unclear. Germline V gives CDR1 MNHNS, CDR2 SASEGT. Trimming cost V 2 bases and J 5 bases, with 12 bases left between them. The CDR3 runs to 14 residues. The CDR3 nucleotides are TGTGCCAGCAGTGAAAGGCAACTACCTTATGGCTACACCTTC. It specifies CASSERQLPYGYTF.

J is TRBJ1-5 and V is TRBV19; 8 bases align to TRBD1. Unmatched junction bases numbered 12, after V lost 6 bases and J lost 5 bases. Germline V CDR1 and CDR2: LNHDA, SQIVND (reference sequence). The CDR3 consists of 16 residues. The DNA of the CDR3 is TGTGCCAGTAGAAGGGAACAGGGGGATCCGTATCAGCCCCAGCATTTT. It specifies CASRREQGDPYQPQHF.

The CDR3 here is CASSSAVRGLTGWQNYGYTF. The CDR3 DNA reads as TGTGCCAGCAGTTCCGCTGTCAGGGGGCTAACGGGGTGGCAAAACTATGGCTACACCTTC. This rearrangement joins TRBV27 to TRBJ1-2, with 8 positions matching TRBD1. The germline V gene encodes CDR1 MNHEY and CDR2 SMNVEV (reference sequence). With V trimmed by 4 bases and J by 2 bases, 21 bases remained unmatched. The CDR3 length is 20 residues.

On this clone itself: The same CDR3 can be traced to other DNA sequences in this sample. V gene TRBV28 combines with J gene TRBJ2-7, with D uncertain. Germline V gene data show CDR1 as MDHEN and CDR2 as SYDVKM. The CDR3 extends over 11 amino acids. Trimming shortened V by 6 bases and J by 2 bases, and 5 bases separated the two germline ends. The CDR3 is CASSQTYEQYF. The CDR3 DNA reads as TGTGCCAGCAGCCAGACCTACGAGCAGTACTTC.

V usage is TRBV28 and J usage is TRBJ1-6, with no clear D. The V and J ends lost 6 bases and 7 bases respectively, with 7 bases between them. Looked up from germline, CDR1 is MDHEN and CDR2 is SYDVKM. The CDR3 runs 12 residues. CDR3 in amino acids: CASSWLNSPLHF. The CDR3 DNA sequence: TGTGCCAGCAGCTGGCTGAATTCACCCCTCCACTTT.

V is TRBV12-5 and J is TRBJ2-5; 8 bases match TRBD2. There are 15 residues in the CDR3. Germline loops: CDR1 LGHNT, CDR2 FRNRAP. The junction had 11 bases not matched to a gene; V was cut back by 4 bases and J by 7 bases. The CDR3 DNA reads as TGTGCTAGTGGTTCGACAGCCGGACTAGCCGGGACCCAGTACTTC. Encoded protein: CASGSTAGLAGTQYF.

The chain uses TRBV15 and TRBJ2-1, with 9 bases identical to TRBD2. Germline CDR1 and CDR2: LNHNV and YYDKDF (reference sequence). Germline trimming cut 0 bases from V and 5 bases from J; bases unmatched to any gene: 8. The CDR3 is 17 residues long. The CDR3 here is CATSRESWAGGDNEQFF. DNA of the CDR3: TGTGCCACCAGCAGAGAGTCTTGGGCGGGAGGGGACAATGAGCAGTTCTTC.